Included here is one T cell receptor (beta chain) sequence, with context. The antigen remains undetermined. Isolation of CD8+ and CD4+ T cells was performed negatively, whereas enrichment of TEMRA cells was done by FACS. Random-hexamer reverse transcription was applied to about 0.5 to 1 ug RNA. TCRdb called the immunoSEQ multiplex PCR reads again in MiXCR, with one record for every CDR3 protein. This sample yields about 210,000 distinct CDR3 sequences, of which 85% to 95% are seen a single time; approximately 0.094% belongs to the top ten. These data originate in a study of CD8 T cells in Susac syndrome. Whole-study findings and limits: Only a relatively small number of individuals were included in the TCR sequencing and HLA analysis.

What was sequenced was CD4+ T cells from PBMCs. This TCR came from a human donor in good health.

The CDR3 bases are TGTGCCAGCAGCGAGGACAGAGATCAGCCCCAGCATTTT. Translation gives CASSEDRDQPQHF. The chain carries TRBV7-2 and TRBJ1-5; maybe TRBD1 (6 bases). Germline V gene sequence: CDR1 SGHTA, CDR2 FQGNSA. The length of the CDR3 is 13 residues. V gave up 5 bases and J gave up 5 bases, with 10 bases separating them.